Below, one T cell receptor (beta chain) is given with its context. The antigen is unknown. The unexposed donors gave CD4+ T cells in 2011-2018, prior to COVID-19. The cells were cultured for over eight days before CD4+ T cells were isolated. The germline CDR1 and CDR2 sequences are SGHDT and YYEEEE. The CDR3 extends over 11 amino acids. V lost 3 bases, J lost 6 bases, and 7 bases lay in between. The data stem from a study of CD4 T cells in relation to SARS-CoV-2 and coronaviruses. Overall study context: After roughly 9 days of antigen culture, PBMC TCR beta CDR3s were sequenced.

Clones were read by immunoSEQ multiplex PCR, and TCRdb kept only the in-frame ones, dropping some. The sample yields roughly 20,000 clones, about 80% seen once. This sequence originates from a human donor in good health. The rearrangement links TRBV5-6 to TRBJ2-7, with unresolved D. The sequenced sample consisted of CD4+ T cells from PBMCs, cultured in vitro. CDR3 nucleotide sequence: TGTGCCAGCAGCTATCGTGTCGAGCAGTACTTC. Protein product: CASSYRVEQYF.